These 9 T cell receptor beta chains were sequenced from one sample in a study of blood T cell repertoires in COVID-19. Clones were sequenced by immunoSEQ multiplex PCR, and TCRdb holds only the in-frame ones, with some missing. The table lists roughly 250,000 clones, 83% of them singletons. The specimen was peripheral blood. The receptors derive from a man aged 40-55 years with active or convalescent COVID-19.

The genes are TRBV5-1 and TRBJ2-1, with TRBD1 matching over 7 bases. The CDR3 loop spans 15 amino acids. Germline trimming cut 2 bases from V and 4 bases from J; bases unmatched to any gene: 6. Germline CDR1 SGHRS, CDR2 YFSETQ. This CDR3 reads CASSLPSTGYNEQFF. Here the CDR3 DNA reads TGCGCCAGCAGCTTACCTTCGACAGGGTACAATGAGCAGTTCTTC.

The rearrangement uses TRBV7-9 and TRBJ1-2, with D possibly matching TRBD1 (6 bases). Between the trimmed V and J ends, which lost 3 bases and 2 bases, there was a span of 13 bases. CDR1 is SEHNR, CDR2 FQNEAQ, per germline (reference sequence). The CDR3 runs 15 residues. The CDR3 DNA is TGTGCCAGCAGCTTGGACAGCTACCAAAACTATGGCTACACCTTC. Translating it yields CASSLDSYQNYGYTF.

The V call is TRBV6-5, the J call TRBJ1-2; possible D gene TRBD1, 6 bases. The CDR3 is made up of 12 amino acids. The germline V gene has CDR1 MNHEY and CDR2 SVGAGI. Deletions cut 2 bases from V and 8 bases from J, with 9 bases between. CDR3 residues: CASSYRGGGYTF. The CDR3 nucleotides are TGTGCCAGCAGTTACCGGGGGGGCGGCTACACCTTC.

The chain combines TRBV30 with TRBJ1-1; no reliable D call. Germline V gene sequence: CDR1 GTSNPN, CDR2 SVGIG (reference sequence). Trimming removed 2 bases at V and 7 bases at J, with 8 bases between. This CDR3 spans 11 amino acids. As DNA, the CDR3 is TGTGCCTGGAGTTGGGAGGGTGAAGCTTTCTTT. This sequence encodes CAWSWEGEAFF.

CDR3 nucleotide sequence: TGTGCCAGTATCCGGGGGGCGGGTTTCGATGGCTACACCTTC. Translated: CASIRGAGFDGYTF. The chain carries TRBV19 and TRBJ1-2, with D perhaps matching TRBD1 (6 bases). V was cut by 7 bases and J by 6 bases, with 18 bases left in between. In germline, CDR1 is LNHDA, CDR2 SQIVND (reference sequence). The CDR3 consists of 14 residues.

The V gene is TRBV11-3, the J gene TRBJ2-7; D is unresolved. Germline values: CDR1 SGHNT, CDR2 YENEEA. The CDR3 totals 12 residues. The V gene lost 5 bases and the J gene lost 1 base, with 6 bases spanning the gap. Written as DNA, the CDR3 is TGTGCCAGCAGCCCGAGTTCCTACGAGCAGTACTTC. This encodes CASSPSSYEQYF. The variable domain in full, with the rest retrieved from reference TRBV11-3 and TRBJ2-7, is EAGVVQSPRYKIIEKKQPVAFWCNPISGHNTLYWYLQNLGQGPELLIRYENEEAVDDSQLPKDRFSAERLKGVDSTLKIQPAELGDSAVYLCASSPSSYEQYFGPGTRLTVT.

The V gene is TRBV15, the J gene TRBJ1-2, with 7 bases lining up with TRBD1. The CDR3 runs 15 residues. Germline trimming cut 0 bases from V and 8 bases from J; bases unmatched to any gene: 9. Germline V gene sequence: CDR1 LNHNV, CDR2 YYDKDF (reference sequence). CDR3 nucleotide sequence: TGTGCCACCAGCAGAGAACCCGGGACAGCTATCGGCTACACCTTC. It encodes CATSREPGTAIGYTF.

This clone is a singleton in its sample. The V call is TRBV12-3 or TRBV12-4, the J call TRBJ1-2; no clear D gene. CDR3 length: 13 residues. V gave up 5 bases and J gave up 3 bases, with 10 bases separating them. The CDR3 loop is CASSTYLDYGYTF. The CDR3 nucleotides read TGTGCCAGCAGTACATATCTAGACTATGGCTACACCTTC.

This clone was detected a few times. The V call is TRBV7-2, the J call TRBJ1-1; perhaps TRBD1 as D (5 bases). The CDR3 has 17 amino acids. Germline V gene data show CDR1 as SGHTA and CDR2 as FQGNSA. V was shortened by 5 bases and J by 2 bases, with 21 bases between the two germline ends. CDR3 amino acids: CASSQGWGVGGNTEAFF. In DNA form, the CDR3 reads TGTGCCAGCAGCCAGGGCTGGGGGGTTGGGGGAAACACTGAAGCTTTCTTT.